Listed below are T cell receptor beta chains from one sample, sequenced in a study of CD8+ T cells in alopecia areata. The repertoire was sequenced with immunoSEQ multiplex PCR; TCRdb's copy has only in-frame clones and lacks some. The top ten clones hold around 21% of a sample with about 60,000 clones, 40% to 55% of them seen once. Source: CD8+ T cells sorted from blood, taken around week 36, from a patient treated with tofacitinib. These TCRs come from a human donor with alopecia areata. CDR3s include the opening cysteine and the closing phenylalanine or tryptophan. The order of the fields is J gene, D gene, V gene, clone size, CDR3 DNA, CDR3 protein. A D gene is named only where the DNA matches it firmly. Expanded clones get a size class; other rows say once, few or many, or leave the size out.

j_gene: TRBJ2-7
d_gene: TRBD1
v_gene: TRBV6-4
abundance: -
CDR3nt: TGTGCCAGCAGCTGGACACCAGGGGGTGAGCAGTACTTC
CDR3aa: CASSWTPGGEQYF

j_gene: TRBJ2-2
d_gene: TRBD1
v_gene: TRBV18
abundance: few
CDR3nt: TGTGCCAGCTCACCACCGAGGGACAGGACCCCTACCGGGGAGCTGTTTTTT
CDR3aa: CASSPPRDRTPTGELFF

j_gene: TRBJ2-7
d_gene: -
v_gene: TRBV6-5
abundance: few
CDR3nt: TGTGCCAGCGGTAGGCAAGAGCAGTACTTC
CDR3aa: CASGRQEQYF

j_gene: TRBJ2-7
d_gene: -
v_gene: TRBV7-8
abundance: few
CDR3nt: TGTGCCAGCCAGGCGTCGGGGTCTGAGCAGTACTTC
CDR3aa: CASQASGSEQYF

j_gene: TRBJ2-7
d_gene: TRBD1
v_gene: TRBV27
abundance: -
CDR3nt: TGTGCCAGCAGTCTCACCGGGACAGGGGTCTACGAGCAGTACTTC
CDR3aa: CASSLTGTGVYEQYF

j_gene: TRBJ1-2
d_gene: TRBD1
v_gene: TRBV19
abundance: few
CDR3nt: TGTGCCACCGATGACAGGGGCTATGGCTACACCTTC
CDR3aa: CATDDRGYGYTF

j_gene: TRBJ2-7
d_gene: -
v_gene: TRBV15
abundance: -
CDR3nt: TGTGCCACCAGCAGAGTCGGTGGGGCCACCTACGAGCAGTACTTC
CDR3aa: CATSRVGGATYEQYF

j_gene: TRBJ2-6
d_gene: -
v_gene: TRBV7-8
abundance: -
CDR3nt: TGTGCCAGCAGCTTACTGGGACCGGCGGGATCTGGGGCCAACGTCCTGACTTTC
CDR3aa: CASSLLGPAGSGANVLTF

j_gene: TRBJ2-1
d_gene: -
v_gene: TRBV25-1
abundance: -
CDR3nt: TGTGCCAGCGCCACGGGGGCGAATGAGCAGTTCTTC
CDR3aa: CASATGANEQFF

j_gene: TRBJ1-2
d_gene: -
v_gene: TRBV27
abundance: -
CDR3nt: TGTGCCAGCAGCAACGACAGGCGTGGCTACACCTTC
CDR3aa: CASSNDRRGYTF

j_gene: TRBJ2-2
d_gene: -
v_gene: TRBV7-8
abundance: few
CDR3nt: TGTGCCAGCAGCCGTTTAACCGGGGAGCTGTTTTTT
CDR3aa: CASSRLTGELFF

j_gene: TRBJ1-3
d_gene: TRBD1
v_gene: TRBV7-9
abundance: -
CDR3nt: TGTGCCGCAGGGGGACTCCCCTCTGGAAACACCATATATTTT
CDR3aa: CAAGGLPSGNTIYF

j_gene: TRBJ2-5
d_gene: -
v_gene: TRBV7-2
abundance: -
CDR3nt: TGTGCCAGCAGCTTAGCGGGGATGAAAGAGACCCAGTACTTC
CDR3aa: CASSLAGMKETQYF

j_gene: TRBJ2-1
d_gene: -
v_gene: TRBV9
abundance: -
CDR3nt: TGTGCCAGCACTGGTTGGGGCAATGAGCAGTTCTTC
CDR3aa: CASTGWGNEQFF

j_gene: TRBJ2-7
d_gene: -
v_gene: TRBV7-2
abundance: -
CDR3nt: TGTGCCAGCAGCTTAGCAGGCAGGGGAGGAGACTACGAGCAGTACTTC
CDR3aa: CASSLAGRGGDYEQYF

j_gene: TRBJ2-7
d_gene: -
v_gene: TRBV2
abundance: -
CDR3nt: TGTGCCAGCAGGAGCTACGAGCAGTACTTC
CDR3aa: CASRSYEQYF

j_gene: TRBJ1-4
d_gene: -
v_gene: TRBV29-1
abundance: -
CDR3nt: TGCAGCTCATCCGTGGATGAAAAACTGTTTTTT
CDR3aa: CSSSVDEKLFF

j_gene: TRBJ2-7
d_gene: TRBD2
v_gene: TRBV7-8
abundance: -
CDR3nt: TGTGCCAGCAGCTGGGCTCCCCCGGGAGGAGACGAGCAGTACTTC
CDR3aa: CASSWAPPGGDEQYF

j_gene: TRBJ2-1
d_gene: TRBD1
v_gene: TRBV6-6
abundance: -
CDR3nt: TGTGCCAGCAGTAGCGGACAGGGCTTCAATGAGCAGTTCTTC
CDR3aa: CASSSGQGFNEQFF

j_gene: TRBJ1-1
d_gene: -
v_gene: TRBV29-1
abundance: few
CDR3nt: TGCAGCGTCCTTGGGCTGGGGGGAGCTTTCTTT
CDR3aa: CSVLGLGGAFF

j_gene: TRBJ2-5
d_gene: -
v_gene: TRBV9
abundance: -
CDR3nt: TGTGCCAGCAGCGGGGAGACCCAGTACTTC
CDR3aa: CASSGETQYF

j_gene: TRBJ2-1
d_gene: TRBD2
v_gene: TRBV2
abundance: few
CDR3nt: TGTGCCAGCAGCGGTCCCGGGACTAGCGGGAGTGTCGTTGACAATGAGCAGTTCTTC
CDR3aa: CASSGPGTSGSVVDNEQFF

j_gene: TRBJ2-7
d_gene: -
v_gene: TRBV7-9
abundance: -
CDR3nt: TGTGCCAGCAGCTTCAGCGTCGAGCAGTACTTC
CDR3aa: CASSFSVEQYF

j_gene: TRBJ1-1
d_gene: TRBD1
v_gene: TRBV27
abundance: -
CDR3nt: TGTGCCAGCCGGAGGGGGCAAACTGAAGCTTTCTTT
CDR3aa: CASRRGQTEAFF

j_gene: TRBJ2-1
d_gene: -
v_gene: TRBV29-1
abundance: -
CDR3nt: TGCAGCGTTCTCTTCGATGAGCAGTTCTTC
CDR3aa: CSVLFDEQFF

j_gene: TRBJ2-7
d_gene: TRBD1
v_gene: TRBV14
abundance: few
CDR3nt: TGTGCCAGCAGCCAAGATGAGGACAGGGGGCTTTCGTACGAGCAGTACTTC
CDR3aa: CASSQDEDRGLSYEQYF

j_gene: TRBJ1-2
d_gene: TRBD1
v_gene: TRBV7-9
abundance: few
CDR3nt: TGTGCCAGCAGCATGACAGGGGCTAACTATGGCTACACCTTC
CDR3aa: CASSMTGANYGYTF

j_gene: TRBJ2-7
d_gene: TRBD2
v_gene: TRBV7-8
abundance: few
CDR3nt: TGTGCCAGCACCAGCGGGAGTCCCCCTCCGTACTTC
CDR3aa: CASTSGSPPPYF

j_gene: TRBJ2-7
d_gene: TRBD2
v_gene: TRBV6-1
abundance: few
CDR3nt: TGTGCCAGCAGCCCACTAGCGGGCACTACCTACGAGCAGTACTTC
CDR3aa: CASSPLAGTTYEQYF

j_gene: TRBJ2-6
d_gene: -
v_gene: TRBV10-3
abundance: -
CDR3nt: TGTGCCATCAGATCATGGGTCTCTGGGGCCAACGTCCTGACTTTC
CDR3aa: CAIRSWVSGANVLTF

j_gene: TRBJ2-7
d_gene: -
v_gene: TRBV14
abundance: -
CDR3nt: TGTGCCAGCAGCCAAGTTGGGTATGCCTACGAGCAGTACTTC
CDR3aa: CASSQVGYAYEQYF

j_gene: TRBJ1-2
d_gene: -
v_gene: TRBV10-2
abundance: few
CDR3nt: TGCGCCAGCAGTGTGGTCCCCGGGGGGGCGGATGGCTACACCTTC
CDR3aa: CASSVVPGGADGYTF

j_gene: TRBJ2-7
d_gene: -
v_gene: TRBV27
abundance: few
CDR3nt: TGTGCCAGCAGTTCCGACAGAACCTACGAGCAGTACTTC
CDR3aa: CASSSDRTYEQYF

j_gene: TRBJ2-7
d_gene: TRBD1
v_gene: TRBV27
abundance: -
CDR3nt: TGTGCCAGCAGTTGGCTTGACAGGGTTAACGAGCAGTACTTC
CDR3aa: CASSWLDRVNEQYF

j_gene: TRBJ2-1
d_gene: -
v_gene: TRBV25-1
abundance: -
CDR3nt: TGTGCCAGCAGTGAATGGGGTAACCCCTACAATGAGCAGTTCTTC
CDR3aa: CASSEWGNPYNEQFF

j_gene: TRBJ2-7
d_gene: -
v_gene: TRBV29-1
abundance: -
CDR3nt: TGCAGCGTTGAAGGGGGGACGTCCTACGAGCAGTACTTC
CDR3aa: CSVEGGTSYEQYF

j_gene: TRBJ2-7
d_gene: -
v_gene: TRBV28
abundance: -
CDR3nt: TGTGCCAGCAGTTTTGGAGAAATTGGGCAGGACTACGAGCAGTACTTC
CDR3aa: CASSFGEIGQDYEQYF

j_gene: TRBJ2-7
d_gene: -
v_gene: TRBV11-2
abundance: -
CDR3nt: TGTGCCAGCAGCTCATATAGCGGTACCTACGAGCAGTACTTC
CDR3aa: CASSSYSGTYEQYF

j_gene: TRBJ1-2
d_gene: -
v_gene: TRBV4-1
abundance: few
CDR3nt: TGCGCCAGCAGCCAAGCGGGGATTGATGGCTACACCTTC
CDR3aa: CASSQAGIDGYTF

j_gene: TRBJ1-2
d_gene: -
v_gene: TRBV18
abundance: -
CDR3nt: TGTGCCAGCTCACCATCGAGTGGGCGCCCGAACCCCAACTATGGCTACACCTTC
CDR3aa: CASSPSSGRPNPNYGYTF

j_gene: TRBJ2-2
d_gene: -
v_gene: TRBV9
abundance: -
CDR3nt: TGTGCCAGCAGCGTAGCTTCTTCCCGCACCGGGGAGCTGTTTTTT
CDR3aa: CASSVASSRTGELFF

j_gene: TRBJ2-7
d_gene: -
v_gene: TRBV5-6
abundance: -
CDR3nt: TGTGCCAGCAGCTTGGACAGCAACGAGCAGTACTTC
CDR3aa: CASSLDSNEQYF

j_gene: TRBJ2-7
d_gene: -
v_gene: TRBV4-1
abundance: -
CDR3nt: TGCGCCAGCAGCCACCCAGGGACTGCCTACGAGCAGTACTTC
CDR3aa: CASSHPGTAYEQYF

j_gene: TRBJ2-5
d_gene: -
v_gene: TRBV29-1
abundance: few
CDR3nt: TGCAGCGGATCGGGCCACACCGGGGAGTCCCAGTACTTC
CDR3aa: CSGSGHTGESQYF

j_gene: TRBJ2-3
d_gene: TRBD1
v_gene: TRBV28
abundance: -
CDR3nt: TGTGCCAGCAGTCTGGGACAGACCCTCACAGATACGCAGTATTTT
CDR3aa: CASSLGQTLTDTQYF

j_gene: TRBJ1-1
d_gene: -
v_gene: TRBV1
abundance: few
CDR3nt: TGCACCAGCAGCCAAGAACGAACTGAAGCTTTCTTT
CDR3aa: CTSSQERTEAFF

j_gene: TRBJ2-3
d_gene: -
v_gene: TRBV29-1
abundance: -
CDR3nt: TGCAGCGTTGAAGGGGGAAGGACAGATACGCAGTATTTT
CDR3aa: CSVEGGRTDTQYF

j_gene: TRBJ1-2
d_gene: -
v_gene: TRBV30
abundance: few
CDR3nt: TGTGCCTGGAGCCCGGACGGTTACTATGGCTACACCTTC
CDR3aa: CAWSPDGYYGYTF

j_gene: TRBJ2-1
d_gene: -
v_gene: TRBV5-1
abundance: few
CDR3nt: TGCGCCAGCAGCTTCTTGGGGCACAATGAGCAGTTCTTC
CDR3aa: CASSFLGHNEQFF

j_gene: TRBJ1-1
d_gene: TRBD1
v_gene: TRBV29-1
abundance: once
CDR3nt: TGCAGCGTTGAACCGGGACAGGGGGCCTTATTACTGAACACTGAAGCTTTCTTT
CDR3aa: CSVEPGQGALLLNTEAFF

j_gene: TRBJ2-3
d_gene: -
v_gene: TRBV9
abundance: few
CDR3nt: TGTGCCAGCAGCCTTGCCCGGACGTCCGGGACGCAGTATTTT
CDR3aa: CASSLARTSGTQYF

j_gene: TRBJ2-7
d_gene: TRBD1
v_gene: TRBV4-3
abundance: -
CDR3nt: TGCGCCAGCAGCCCCGGGACAGGCCGCGGGGAGCAGTACTTC
CDR3aa: CASSPGTGRGEQYF

j_gene: TRBJ2-5
d_gene: -
v_gene: TRBV27
abundance: -
CDR3nt: TGTGCCAGCAGTTTTGGCCGACTTCAAGAGACCCAGTACTTC
CDR3aa: CASSFGRLQETQYF